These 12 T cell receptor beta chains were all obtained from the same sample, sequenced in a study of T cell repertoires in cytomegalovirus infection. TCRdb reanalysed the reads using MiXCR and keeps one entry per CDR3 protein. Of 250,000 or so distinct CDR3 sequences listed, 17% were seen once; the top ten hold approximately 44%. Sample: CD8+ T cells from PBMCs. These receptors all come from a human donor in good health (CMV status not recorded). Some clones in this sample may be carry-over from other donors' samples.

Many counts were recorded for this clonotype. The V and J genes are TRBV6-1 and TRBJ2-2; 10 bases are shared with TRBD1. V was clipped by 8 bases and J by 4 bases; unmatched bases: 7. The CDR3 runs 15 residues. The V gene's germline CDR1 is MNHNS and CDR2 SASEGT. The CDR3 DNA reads TGTGCCAGCGGGGGACAGGGGAAACTCACCGGGGAGCTGTTTTTT. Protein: CASGGQGKLTGELFF.

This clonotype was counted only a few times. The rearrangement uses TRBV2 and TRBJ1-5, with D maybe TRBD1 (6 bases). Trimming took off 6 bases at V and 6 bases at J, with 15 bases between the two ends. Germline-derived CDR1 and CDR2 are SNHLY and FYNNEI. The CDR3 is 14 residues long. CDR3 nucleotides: TGTGCCAGCAGCCTGGGAGGGGGTGCTCAGCCCCAGCATTTT. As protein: CASSLGGGAQPQHF.

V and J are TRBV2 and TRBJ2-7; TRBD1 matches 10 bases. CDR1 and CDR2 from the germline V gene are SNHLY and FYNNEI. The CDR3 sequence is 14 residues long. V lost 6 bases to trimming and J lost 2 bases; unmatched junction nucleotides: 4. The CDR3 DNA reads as TGTGCCAGCAGCGGGACAGGGGCCGCCTACGAGCAGTACTTC. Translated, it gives CASSGTGAAYEQYF.

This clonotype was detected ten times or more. CDR3 sequence: CASSLTRDDTDTQYF. The CDR3 DNA is TGTGCCAGCAGCTTAACCAGGGATGACACAGATACGCAGTATTTT. This rearrangement joins TRBV7-9 to TRBJ2-3, with D tentatively TRBD1 (5 bases). The CDR3 totals 15 residues. Germline lookup yields CDR1 SEHNR and CDR2 FQNEAQ (reference sequence). Trimming removed 2 bases at V and 2 bases at J, with 11 bases between.

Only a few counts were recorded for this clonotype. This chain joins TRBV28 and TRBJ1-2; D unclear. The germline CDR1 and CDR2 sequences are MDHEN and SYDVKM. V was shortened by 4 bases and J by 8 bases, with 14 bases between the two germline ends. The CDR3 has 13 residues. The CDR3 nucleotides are TGTGCCAGCAGTTGCCCGATGTGCGAGGGCTACACCTTC. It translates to CASSCPMCEGYTF.

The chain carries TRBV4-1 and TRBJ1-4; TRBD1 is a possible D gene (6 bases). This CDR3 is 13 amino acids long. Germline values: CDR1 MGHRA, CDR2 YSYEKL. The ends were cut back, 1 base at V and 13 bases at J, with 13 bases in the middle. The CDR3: CASSQVGGQGLFF. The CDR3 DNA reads TGCGCCAGCAGCCAAGTCGGGGGGCAGGGACTGTTTTTT.

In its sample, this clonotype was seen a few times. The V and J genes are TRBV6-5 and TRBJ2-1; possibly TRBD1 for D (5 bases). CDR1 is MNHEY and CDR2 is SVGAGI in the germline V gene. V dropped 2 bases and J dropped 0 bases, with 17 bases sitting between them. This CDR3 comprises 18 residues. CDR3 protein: CASSYQLLGASSYNEQFF. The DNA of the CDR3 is TGTGCCAGCAGTTACCAACTCCTTGGGGCTAGCTCCTACAATGAGCAGTTCTTC.

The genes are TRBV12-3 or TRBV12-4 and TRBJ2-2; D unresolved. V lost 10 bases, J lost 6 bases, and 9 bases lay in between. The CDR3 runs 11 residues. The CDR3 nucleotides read TGTGCCACAGACCAGGCCGGGGAGCTGTTTTTT. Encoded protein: CATDQAGELFF.

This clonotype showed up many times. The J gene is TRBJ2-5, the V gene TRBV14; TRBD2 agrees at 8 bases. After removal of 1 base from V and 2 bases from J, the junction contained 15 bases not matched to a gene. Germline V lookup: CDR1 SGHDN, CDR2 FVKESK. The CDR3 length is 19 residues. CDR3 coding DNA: TGTGCCAGCAGCCAAGTCAATGGGTTGGGACTAGACTTACAAGAGACCCAGTACTTC. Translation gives CASSQVNGLGLDLQETQYF.

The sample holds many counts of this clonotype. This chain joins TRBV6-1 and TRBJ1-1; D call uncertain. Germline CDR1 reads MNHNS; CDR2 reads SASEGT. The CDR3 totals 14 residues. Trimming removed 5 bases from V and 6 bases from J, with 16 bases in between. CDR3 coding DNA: TGTGCCAGCAGTAGAACCCAAGGAAGGCCTGAAGCTTTCTTT. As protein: CASSRTQGRPEAFF.

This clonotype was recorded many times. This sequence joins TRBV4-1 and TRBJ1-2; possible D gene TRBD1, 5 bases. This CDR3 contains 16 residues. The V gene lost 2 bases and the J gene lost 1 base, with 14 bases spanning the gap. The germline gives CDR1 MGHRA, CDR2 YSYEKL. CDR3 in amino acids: CASSQTAGTDNYGYTF. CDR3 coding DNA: TGCGCCAGCAGCCAAACTGCCGGGACGGATAACTATGGCTACACCTTC.

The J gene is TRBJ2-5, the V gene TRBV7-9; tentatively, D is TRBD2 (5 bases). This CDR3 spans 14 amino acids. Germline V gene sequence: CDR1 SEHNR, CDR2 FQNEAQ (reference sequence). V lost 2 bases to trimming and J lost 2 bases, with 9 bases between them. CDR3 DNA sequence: TGTGCCAGCAGCTTAAGGACTGCGCAAGAGACCCAGTACTTC. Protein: CASSLRTAQETQYF.